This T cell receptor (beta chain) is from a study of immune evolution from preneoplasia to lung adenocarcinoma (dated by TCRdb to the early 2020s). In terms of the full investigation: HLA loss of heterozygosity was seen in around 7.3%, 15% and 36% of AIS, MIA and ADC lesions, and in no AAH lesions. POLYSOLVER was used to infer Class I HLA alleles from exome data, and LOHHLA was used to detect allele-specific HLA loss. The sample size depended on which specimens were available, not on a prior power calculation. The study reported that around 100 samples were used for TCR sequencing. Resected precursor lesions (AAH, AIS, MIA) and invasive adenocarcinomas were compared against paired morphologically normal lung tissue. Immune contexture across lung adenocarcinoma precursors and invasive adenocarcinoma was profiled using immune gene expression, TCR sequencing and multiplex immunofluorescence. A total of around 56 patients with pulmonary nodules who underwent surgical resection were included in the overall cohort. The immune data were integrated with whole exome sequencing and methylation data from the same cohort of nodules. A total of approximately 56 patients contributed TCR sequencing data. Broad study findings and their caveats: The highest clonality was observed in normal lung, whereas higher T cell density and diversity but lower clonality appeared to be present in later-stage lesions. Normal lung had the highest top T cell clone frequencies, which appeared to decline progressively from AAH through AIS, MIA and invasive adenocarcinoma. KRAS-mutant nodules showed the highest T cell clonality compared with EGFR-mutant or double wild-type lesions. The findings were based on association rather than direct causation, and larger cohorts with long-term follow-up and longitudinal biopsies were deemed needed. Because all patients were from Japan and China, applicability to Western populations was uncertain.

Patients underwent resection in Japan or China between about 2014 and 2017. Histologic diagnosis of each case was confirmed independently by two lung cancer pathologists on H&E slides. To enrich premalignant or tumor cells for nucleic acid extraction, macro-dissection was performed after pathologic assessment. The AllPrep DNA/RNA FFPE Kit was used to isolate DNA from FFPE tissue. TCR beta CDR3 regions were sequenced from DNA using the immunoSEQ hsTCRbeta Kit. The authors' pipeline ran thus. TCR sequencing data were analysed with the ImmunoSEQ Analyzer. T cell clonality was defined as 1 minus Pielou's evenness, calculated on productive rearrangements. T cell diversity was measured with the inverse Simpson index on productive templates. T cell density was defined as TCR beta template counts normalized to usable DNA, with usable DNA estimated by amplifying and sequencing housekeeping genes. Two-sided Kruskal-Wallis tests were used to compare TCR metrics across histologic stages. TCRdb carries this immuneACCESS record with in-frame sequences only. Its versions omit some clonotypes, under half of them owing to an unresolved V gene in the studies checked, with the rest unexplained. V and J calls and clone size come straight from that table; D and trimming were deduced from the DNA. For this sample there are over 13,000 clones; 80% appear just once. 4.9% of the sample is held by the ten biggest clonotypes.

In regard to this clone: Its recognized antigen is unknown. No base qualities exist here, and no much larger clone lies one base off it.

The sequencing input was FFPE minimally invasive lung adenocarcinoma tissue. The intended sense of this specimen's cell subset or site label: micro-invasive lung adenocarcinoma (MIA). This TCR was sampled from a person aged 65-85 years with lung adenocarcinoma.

At the DNA level, the sequence is TGTGCCAGCAGTTACTACACTGAAGCTTTCTTT. Its amino acids are CASSYYTEAFF. In this chain, TRBV6-5 is recombined with TRBJ1-1; the D gene identity is not certain. From the cysteine through the phenylalanine, the CDR3 covers 11 amino acids. The kept DNA is CDR3 alone, 33 bases in frame from the first base. CDR1 is given as MNHEY and CDR2 as SVGAGI, both from the germline V gene. The trim is 1 base for V and 3 bases for J, with a gap of 0 bases between the germline ends.